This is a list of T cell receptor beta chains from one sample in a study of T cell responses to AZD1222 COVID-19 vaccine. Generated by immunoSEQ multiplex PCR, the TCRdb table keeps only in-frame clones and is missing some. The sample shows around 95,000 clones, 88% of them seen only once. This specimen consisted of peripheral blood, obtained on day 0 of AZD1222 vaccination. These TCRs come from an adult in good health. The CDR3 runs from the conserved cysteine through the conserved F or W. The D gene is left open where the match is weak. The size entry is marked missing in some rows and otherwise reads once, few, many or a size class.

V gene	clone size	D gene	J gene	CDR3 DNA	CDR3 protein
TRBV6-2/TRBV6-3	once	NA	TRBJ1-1	TGTGCCAGCAGTTACAGCGAAGCCACTGAAGCTTTCTTT	CASSYSEATEAFF
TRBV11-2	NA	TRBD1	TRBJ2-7	TGTGCCAGCCGCTCCGGGGACAGGGGTTACGAGCAGTACTTC	CASRSGDRGYEQYF
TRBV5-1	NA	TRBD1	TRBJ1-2	TGCGCCAGCAGCTTGACAGGGGACTATGGCTACACCTTC	CASSLTGDYGYTF
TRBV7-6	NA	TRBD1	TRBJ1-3	TGTGCCAGCAGCCCCGGACAGGGGGTCCCTGGAAACACCATATATTTT	CASSPGQGVPGNTIYF
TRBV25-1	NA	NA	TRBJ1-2	TGTGCCAGCAGTCTCGGAACTGCCTATGGCTACACCTTC	CASSLGTAYGYTF
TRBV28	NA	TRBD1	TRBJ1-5	TGTGCCAGCAGTTTATGGGCGACAGGGGGCTATCAGCCCCAGCATTTT	CASSLWATGGYQPQHF
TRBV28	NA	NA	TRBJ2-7	TGTGCCAGCAGTTATCACACCTCCTACGAGCAGTACTTC	CASSYHTSYEQYF
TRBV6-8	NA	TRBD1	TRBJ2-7	TGTGCCAGCAGTCACAACCGGGACAGGTTAATTGAGCAGTACTTC	CASSHNRDRLIEQYF
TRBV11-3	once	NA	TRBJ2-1	TGTGCCAGCAGCTCTGCTGCCCTGAACACCTACAATGAGCAGTTCTTC	CASSSAALNTYNEQFF
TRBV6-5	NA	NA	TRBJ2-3	TGTGCCAGCAGTCGGACTAACCAGCGCACAGATACGCAGTATTTT	CASSRTNQRTDTQYF
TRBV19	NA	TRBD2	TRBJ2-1	TGTGCCAGTAGCAGCCTCGGACTAGCTACCTACAATGAGCAGTTCTTC	CASSSLGLATYNEQFF
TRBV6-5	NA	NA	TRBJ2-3	TGTGCCAGCAGTTACGGTTGGGCTAGCGGCACAGATACGCAGTATTTT	CASSYGWASGTDTQYF
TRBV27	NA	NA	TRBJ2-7	TGTGCCAGCAGTCTCTATGGCCCCTACGAGCAGTACTTC	CASSLYGPYEQYF
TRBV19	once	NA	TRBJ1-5	TGTGCCAGTAGCACCCGAACAGGGATTCAGCCCCAGCATTTT	CASSTRTGIQPQHF
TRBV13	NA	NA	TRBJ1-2	TGTGCCAGCAGCGGGGTTAACTATGGCTACACCTTC	CASSGVNYGYTF
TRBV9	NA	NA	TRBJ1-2	TGTGCCAGCAGCTCCCTCGTGGGGGACGGCCTCAACTATGGCTACACCTTC	CASSSLVGDGLNYGYTF
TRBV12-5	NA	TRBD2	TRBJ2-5	TGTACTAGTGGTTTTACGAGCGGGAAGGATCAAGAGACCCAGTACTTC	CTSGFTSGKDQETQYF
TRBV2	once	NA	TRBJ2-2	TGTGCCAGCGGGGGTCGAGGGATGAACACCGGGGAGCTGTTTTTT	CASGGRGMNTGELFF
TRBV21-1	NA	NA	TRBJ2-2	TGTGCCAGCAAAGGGGTGAGGGGCTGGACCGGGGAGCTGTTTTTT	CASKGVRGWTGELFF
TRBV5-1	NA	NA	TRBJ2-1	TGCGCCAGCAGCTGGGGACCAAACAATGAGCAGTTCTTC	CASSWGPNNEQFF